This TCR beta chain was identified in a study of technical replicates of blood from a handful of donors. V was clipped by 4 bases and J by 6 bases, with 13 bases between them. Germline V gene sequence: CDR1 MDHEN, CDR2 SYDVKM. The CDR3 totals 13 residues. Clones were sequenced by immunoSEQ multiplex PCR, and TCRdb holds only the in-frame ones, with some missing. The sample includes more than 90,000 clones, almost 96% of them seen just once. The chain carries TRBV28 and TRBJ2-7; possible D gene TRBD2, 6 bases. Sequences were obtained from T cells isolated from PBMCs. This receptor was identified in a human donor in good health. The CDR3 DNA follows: TGTGCCAGCAGTTGGACTACAAACAGCGAGCAGTACTTC. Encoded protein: CASSWTTNSEQYF.